Listed below are T cell receptor beta chains from one sample, sequenced in a study of CD8 T cells in Susac syndrome. A single record per CDR3 protein comes from TCRdb applying MiXCR to the immunoSEQ multiplex PCR reads. Of hundreds of thousands of distinct CDR3 sequences detected, approximately 81% appear once; the ten largest clones hold around 0.11%. Sequencing was carried out using CD8+ T cells from PBMCs. The receptors were gathered from a human donor with multiple sclerosis. CDR3s include the opening cysteine and the closing phenylalanine or tryptophan. Fields, in order: V gene, J gene, clone size, D gene, CDR3 DNA, CDR3 protein. The D gene is left open where the match is weak. Size is omitted from some rows. Given values are once, few, many or a class for expanded clones.

V gene: TRBV19
J gene: TRBJ1-1
clone size: once
D gene: TRBD1
CDR3 DNA: TGTGCCAGTGTCCCCGACAGGGCCACTGAAGCTTTCTTT
CDR3 protein: CASVPDRATEAFF

V gene: TRBV6-5
J gene: TRBJ1-2
clone size: once
D gene: NA
CDR3 DNA: TGTGCCAGCACATCTGGGGAGGGGGGCTACACCTTC
CDR3 protein: CASTSGEGGYTF

V gene: TRBV14
J gene: TRBJ1-4
clone size: NA
D gene: NA
CDR3 DNA: TGTGCCAGCAGCCAACCGGGACCATCTGAAAAACTGTTTTTT
CDR3 protein: CASSQPGPSEKLFF

V gene: TRBV6-5
J gene: TRBJ2-1
clone size: NA
D gene: NA
CDR3 DNA: TGTGCCAGCAGCCCTGAGGGGGGGCTAAGGAATGAGCAGTTCTTC
CDR3 protein: CASSPEGGLRNEQFF

V gene: TRBV27
J gene: TRBJ2-1
clone size: few
D gene: NA
CDR3 DNA: TGTGCCAGCAGCCCACTCAGGACGAGGGAGCTCTACAATGAGCAGTTCTTC
CDR3 protein: CASSPLRTRELYNEQFF

V gene: TRBV20-1
J gene: TRBJ2-1
clone size: once
D gene: NA
CDR3 DNA: TGCAGTGCAACAGTAGACCCGAGCTCCTACAATGAGCAGTTCTTC
CDR3 protein: CSATVDPSSYNEQFF

V gene: TRBV21-1
J gene: TRBJ1-1
clone size: NA
D gene: NA
CDR3 DNA: TGTGCCAGCAGCCTGGAGAGGGGGCAAGGGAGGAACACTGAAGCTTTCTTT
CDR3 protein: CASSLERGQGRNTEAFF

V gene: TRBV7-9
J gene: TRBJ2-5
clone size: NA
D gene: NA
CDR3 DNA: TGTGCCAGCGGTACTATGGAAGAGACCCAGTACTTC
CDR3 protein: CASGTMEETQYF

V gene: TRBV7-6
J gene: TRBJ2-5
clone size: NA
D gene: TRBD1
CDR3 DNA: TGTGCCAGCAGCTTAGCGCGGGACAGGGAAAAGGAAGAGACCCAGTACTTC
CDR3 protein: CASSLARDREKEETQYF

V gene: TRBV2
J gene: TRBJ1-1
clone size: NA
D gene: NA
CDR3 DNA: TGTGCCAGCAGGGAGTGGTCAGGGATGAACACTGAAGCTTTCTTT
CDR3 protein: CASREWSGMNTEAFF

V gene: TRBV6-1
J gene: TRBJ1-5
clone size: NA
D gene: TRBD1
CDR3 DNA: TGTGCCAGCACCCTTGGACAGGGTGGTCAGCCCCAGCATTTT
CDR3 protein: CASTLGQGGQPQHF

V gene: TRBV5-1
J gene: TRBJ1-1
clone size: NA
D gene: NA
CDR3 DNA: TGCGCCAGCAGCCCTGATTTGAGGAACACTGAAGCTTTCTTT
CDR3 protein: CASSPDLRNTEAFF

V gene: TRBV12-3/TRBV12-4
J gene: TRBJ2-1
clone size: NA
D gene: TRBD2
CDR3 DNA: TGTGCCAGCTTCCTCCTACCGGGACTAGCGGGAAATGAGCAGTTCTTC
CDR3 protein: CASFLLPGLAGNEQFF

V gene: TRBV12-3/TRBV12-4
J gene: TRBJ2-5
clone size: NA
D gene: TRBD1
CDR3 DNA: TGTGCCAGCAGGCCAGGGGGACAACAAGAGACCCAGTACTTC
CDR3 protein: CASRPGGQQETQYF

V gene: TRBV3-1
J gene: TRBJ2-7
clone size: NA
D gene: NA
CDR3 DNA: TGTGCCAGCAGCCAAGACCGGGGCCACTACGAGCAGTACTTC
CDR3 protein: CASSQDRGHYEQYF

V gene: TRBV9
J gene: TRBJ2-3
clone size: NA
D gene: TRBD2
CDR3 DNA: TGTGCCAGCGCTCATAGCGGGAGTGCAGATACGCAGTATTTT
CDR3 protein: CASAHSGSADTQYF

V gene: TRBV12-3/TRBV12-4
J gene: TRBJ1-5
clone size: NA
D gene: TRBD1
CDR3 DNA: TGTGCCAGCAGTTCCGGGACAGGGGGGTGGAATCAGCCCCAGCATTTT
CDR3 protein: CASSSGTGGWNQPQHF

V gene: TRBV12-3/TRBV12-4
J gene: TRBJ2-3
clone size: NA
D gene: NA
CDR3 DNA: TGTGCCAGCAGCCCGACTAGTCCCACAGATACGCAGTATTTT
CDR3 protein: CASSPTSPTDTQYF

V gene: TRBV27
J gene: TRBJ2-7
clone size: few
D gene: NA
CDR3 DNA: TGTGCCAGCAGTTTGGGACTGACAGGTAGCTCCTACGAGCAGTACTTC
CDR3 protein: CASSLGLTGSSYEQYF

V gene: TRBV2
J gene: TRBJ1-1
clone size: NA
D gene: NA
CDR3 DNA: TGTGCCAGCCCTCTTCGGGGGGACCCCACTGAAGCTTTCTTT
CDR3 protein: CASPLRGDPTEAFF

V gene: TRBV20-1
J gene: TRBJ2-7
clone size: NA
D gene: TRBD2
CDR3 DNA: TGCAGTGCCGGGACTAGCGGGAGCCAAAGCTACGAGCAGTACTTC
CDR3 protein: CSAGTSGSQSYEQYF

V gene: TRBV7-9
J gene: TRBJ2-7
clone size: NA
D gene: TRBD2
CDR3 DNA: TGTGCCCAAGAACGGGAGGGAGGTTACGAGCAGTACTTC
CDR3 protein: CAQEREGGYEQYF